This T cell receptor beta chain was obtained from a study of T cell responses to AZD1222 COVID-19 vaccine. Germline CDR1 and CDR2: SGHRS and YFSETQ. There are 16 residues in the CDR3. The V end was cut by 4 bases, the J end by 1 base, with 17 bases between. Clones were read by immunoSEQ multiplex PCR, and TCRdb kept only the in-frame ones, dropping some. Here the sample spans 150,000 or so clones, nearly 95% being singletons. The receptor was isolated from an adult who received the AZD1222 COVID-19 vaccine. The chain carries TRBV5-1 and TRBJ1-1; D may be TRBD1 (6 bases). Sample: peripheral blood, taken 28 days after the second AZD1222 dose. In DNA, the CDR3 is TGCGCCAGCAGCCCTACTTCGGGAGGGGGGAACACTGAAGCTTTCTTT. It yields the protein CASSPTSGGGNTEAFF.